These T cell receptor beta chains were read from a single sample in a study of T cell changes during pregnancy in multiple sclerosis. Some clones are missing from TCRdb's copy, which holds only in-frame ones; the method was immunoSEQ multiplex PCR. This table has over 65,000 clones, roughly 92% appearing once. This material consisted of peripheral blood, taken in the first trimester of pregnancy. These TCRs come from a female donor with multiple sclerosis, enrolled in a pregnancy study. The CDR3 runs from the conserved cysteine through the conserved F or W. The order of the fields is CDR3 DNA, CDR3 protein, J gene, CDR3 length, clone size, D gene, V gene. D genes are given only for firm matches. Not every row has a clone size; where given, it reads once, few, many or a size class.

cdr3_nt: TGTGCCAGCAGCCCGGTGGGGCGAGGCTCCTACAATGAGCAGTTCTTC
cdr3_aa: CASSPVGRGSYNEQFF
j_call: TRBJ2-1
cdr3_length: 16
clone_size: .
d_call: .
v_call: TRBV27

cdr3_nt: TGCGCCAGCAGCCAAGAACTAGGGACAGCGCAGAACACCTTC
cdr3_aa: CASSQELGTAQNTF
j_call: TRBJ1-2
cdr3_length: 14
clone_size: once
d_call: TRBD1
v_call: TRBV4-3

cdr3_nt: TGTGCCAGCAGCTTGGGGGCAGCTAACTATGGCTACACCTTC
cdr3_aa: CASSLGAANYGYTF
j_call: TRBJ1-2
cdr3_length: 14
clone_size: once
d_call: .
v_call: TRBV5-5

cdr3_nt: TGTGCCAGCAGCCAGGGAAATGACAGGCCGACAGAGACCCAGTACTTC
cdr3_aa: CASSQGNDRPTETQYF
j_call: TRBJ2-5
cdr3_length: 16
clone_size: .
d_call: .
v_call: TRBV5-6

cdr3_nt: TGTGCCAGCAGCCTCGTAAGCGGAGCTTTCTTT
cdr3_aa: CASSLVSGAFF
j_call: TRBJ1-1
cdr3_length: 11
clone_size: .
d_call: .
v_call: TRBV11-2

cdr3_nt: TGTGCCAGCAGTAATATACAGGGAACCTACGAGCAGTACTTC
cdr3_aa: CASSNIQGTYEQYF
j_call: TRBJ2-7
cdr3_length: 14
clone_size: .
d_call: .
v_call: TRBV6-1

cdr3_nt: TGTGCCAGTTCTGGAAACAGGGGGAGCGGGGAGCTGTTTTTT
cdr3_aa: CASSGNRGSGELFF
j_call: TRBJ2-2
cdr3_length: 14
clone_size: .
d_call: TRBD1
v_call: TRBV19

cdr3_nt: TGTGCCAGCAGCTACGTGGAAGCGGGAGTAGGCGAGCAGTACTTC
cdr3_aa: CASSYVEAGVGEQYF
j_call: TRBJ2-7
cdr3_length: 15
clone_size: .
d_call: TRBD2
v_call: TRBV27

cdr3_nt: TGTGCCAGTAGCGAACAGGGCATCTATGGCTACACCTTC
cdr3_aa: CASSEQGIYGYTF
j_call: TRBJ1-2
cdr3_length: 13
clone_size: .
d_call: .
v_call: TRBV19

cdr3_nt: TGTGCCAGCAGCTTAACGACACCCTTGAACACTGAAGCTTTCTTT
cdr3_aa: CASSLTTPLNTEAFF
j_call: TRBJ1-1
cdr3_length: 15
clone_size: few
d_call: .
v_call: TRBV7-2

cdr3_nt: TGTGCCAGTAGTATTACAGGGAAAACCGGGGAGCTGTTTTTT
cdr3_aa: CASSITGKTGELFF
j_call: TRBJ2-2
cdr3_length: 14
clone_size: .
d_call: .
v_call: TRBV19

cdr3_nt: TGTGCCAGCAGCTTAGATCGGAGGGAAGTGAACACTGAAGCTTTCTTT
cdr3_aa: CASSLDRREVNTEAFF
j_call: TRBJ1-1
cdr3_length: 16
clone_size: .
d_call: .
v_call: TRBV11-3

cdr3_nt: TGTGCCGGGATACAGGGAACGGAGAACACTGAAGCTTTCTTT
cdr3_aa: CAGIQGTENTEAFF
j_call: TRBJ1-1
cdr3_length: 14
clone_size: .
d_call: .
v_call: TRBV7-9

cdr3_nt: TGTGCCAGCAGTGAGACGCCGAATACAGGGGCCGGGGAGCTGTTTTTT
cdr3_aa: CASSETPNTGAGELFF
j_call: TRBJ2-2
cdr3_length: 16
clone_size: .
d_call: TRBD1
v_call: TRBV6-1

cdr3_nt: TGTGCCAGCAAATCGACAGGTCCCACTGAAGCTTTCTTT
cdr3_aa: CASKSTGPTEAFF
j_call: TRBJ1-1
cdr3_length: 13
clone_size: .
d_call: .
v_call: TRBV2

cdr3_nt: TGTGCCAGAAGCTCCGGAGGGTGCTCTGGAAACACCATATATTTT
cdr3_aa: CARSSGGCSGNTIYF
j_call: TRBJ1-3
cdr3_length: 15
clone_size: once
d_call: .
v_call: TRBV7-5